Below are 15 T cell receptor beta chains sequenced from a single sample in a study of prognosis after radiotherapy for stage I lung cancer. Genomic DNA provided the template from which TCR beta CDR3 was amplified by two-round multiplex PCR. Used in first-round PCR were primers specific to each TRBV and TRBJ gene. MiXCR, applied by TCRdb to the multiplex PCR reads, yields one record per CDR3 protein. The data show some 15,000 distinct CDR3 sequences, 17% seen once. Sequences were derived from PBMCs, sampled before or after stereotactic body radiation therapy (not recorded which). The receptors derive from a donor over 45 with non-small cell lung cancer.

This clonotype was seen at least ten times. The genes are TRBV5-1 and TRBJ1-1, with D tentatively TRBD1 (5 bases). V was pared by 1 base and J by 5 bases, with 15 bases between. The CDR3 is 15 amino acids. Germline V gene data show CDR1 as SGHRS and CDR2 as YFSETQ. The CDR3 spells CASSLMWGASTEAFF. The DNA of the CDR3 is TGCGCCAGCAGCTTGATGTGGGGCGCGAGTACTGAAGCTTTCTTT.

This clonotype showed up many times. The gene calls are TRBV4-2 and TRBJ2-7, with D possibly called TRBD1 or TRBD2 (5 bases each). The CDR3 extends over 15 amino acids. Deletions cut 0 bases from V and 6 bases from J, with 15 bases between. Germline lookup yields CDR1 LGHNA and CDR2 YNFKEQ. This CDR3 reads CASSQDYRGSGEQYF. DNA for the CDR3: TGTGCCAGCAGCCAAGATTATCGGGGCTCTGGCGAGCAGTACTTC.

Concerning this clonotype itself: A much larger clone differs by one base, so this may be a read error. This chain's CDR3 is CASSIVRLQQYF. The CDR3 DNA sequence: TGTGCCAGTAGTATAGTTAGGCTCCAACAGTACTTC. The genes are TRBV19 and TRBJ2-4, with no clear D. Trimming cost V 1 base and J 13 bases, with 11 bases left between them. This CDR3 is built from 12 residues. The V gene's germline CDR1 is LNHDA and CDR2 SQIVND (reference sequence). Based on the CDR3 plus reference TRBV19 and TRBJ2-4, the full variable domain is DGGITQSPKYLFRKEGQNVTLSCEQNLNHDAMYWYRQDPGQGLRLIYYSQIVNDFQKGDIAEGYSVSREKKESFPLTVTSAQKNPTAFYLCASSIVRLQQYFGAGTRLSVL.

This clonotype has a count of ten or more. This chain uses TRBV19 with TRBJ2-1, with 7 bases lining up with TRBD2. This CDR3 is 15 amino acids long. Germline V CDR1 and CDR2: LNHDA, SQIVND (reference sequence). J lost 1 base, V lost 4 bases, and 4 bases had no gene match. This chain's CDR3 is CASSKLGRSYNEQFF. The DNA for the CDR3 is TGTGCCAGTAGTAAGCTCGGGAGGTCCTACAATGAGCAGTTCTTC.

This clonotype has only one observation. The gene calls are TRBV20-1 and TRBJ2-3; D unclear. Germline V CDR1 and CDR2: DFQATT, SNEGSKA (reference sequence). The CDR3 consists of 11 residues. With 6 bases removed from V and 4 bases from J, the gap between germline ends came to 8 bases. CDR3 DNA sequence: TGCAGTGCCCGGCTTCCAGATACGCAGTATTTT. This sequence encodes CSARLPDTQYF.

This clonotype was recorded many times. This chain uses TRBV19 with TRBJ2-1, with 9 nucleotides matching TRBD2. This CDR3 comprises 15 residues. Trimming took 3 bases from V and 5 from J; bases not matched to a gene: 5. Germline CDR1 is LNHDA and CDR2 is SQIVND (reference sequence). CDR3 amino acids: CASSIRGLAHNEQFF. The CDR3 coding sequence is TGTGCCAGTAGTATTAGAGGACTAGCGCACAATGAGCAGTTCTTC.

Comment on this clonotype: Given the absence of the conserved phenylalanine or tryptophan at the CDR3 end, a read error is likely. The V gene is TRBV28, the J gene TRBJ2-1; 9 nucleotides match TRBD2. The CDR3 consists of 17 residues. Germline assignment: CDR1 MDHEN and CDR2 SYDVKM. V lost 1 base to trimming and J lost 5 bases; unmatched junction nucleotides: 9. CDR3 bases: TGTGCCAGCAGTTTATTGGCGGGAGGGCCAGATAACAATGAGCAGTTCTCC. Translating gives CASSLLAGGPDNNEQFS.

Concerning this clonotype: Because the CDR3 is missing its conserved closing phenylalanine or tryptophan, this is likely a read error. The rearrangement uses TRBV5-4 and TRBJ1-6; D is unresolved. Germline CDR1 SGHNT, CDR2 YYREEE (reference sequence). Trimming removed 3 bases at V and 10 bases at J, with 14 bases between. The CDR3 spans 14 residues. The CDR3 sequence is CASSSALPGSPLHL. CDR3 bases: TGTGCCAGCAGCTCAGCCCTCCCGGGATCACCCCTCCACCTT.

This clonotype was recorded at least ten times. V usage is TRBV12-3 or TRBV12-4 and J usage is TRBJ1-1; 7 nucleotides agree with TRBD1. Losses at the gene ends were 1 base for V and 1 base for J; bases not matched to a gene: 6. This CDR3 spans 16 amino acids. CDR3 nucleotides: TGTGCCAGCAGTTTAGGAGGGCCAGGGGGGAACACTGAAGCTTTCTTT. This gives the protein CASSLGGPGGNTEAFF.

Concerning this clonotype itself: A read error is the likely source, as a far larger clone sits one nucleotide away. The chain links TRBV6-5 to TRBJ1-6; D is uncertain. Germline V gene lookup returns CDR1 MNHEY and CDR2 SVGAGI. This CDR3 contains 15 residues. CDR3 in amino acids: CASRRTSSHNSPLHF. DNA of the CDR3: TGTGCCAGCAGACGGACGAGCTCCCATAATTCACCCCTCCACTTT.

Many counts were recorded for this clonotype. The chain is built from TRBV12-3 or TRBV12-4 and TRBJ2-7; D may be TRBD1 (7 bases). The CDR3 totals 14 residues. Trimming took 4 bases from V and 2 from J, leaving 12 bases between them. The DNA of the CDR3 is TGTGCCAGCAGTTCCGCGGGACAGCCCTACGAGCAGTACTTC. As protein: CASSSAGQPYEQYF.

The sample holds many counts of this clonotype. V usage is TRBV19 and J usage is TRBJ2-7; 10 bases are shared with TRBD1. The V gene's germline CDR1 is LNHDA and CDR2 SQIVND (reference sequence). V lost 7 bases and J lost 7; bases outside the gene matches: 10. There are 14 residues in the CDR3. CDR3 sequence reads: CASTPTGGAKEQYF. The CDR3 region has the DNA TGTGCCAGTACTCCGACAGGGGGCGCGAAGGAGCAGTACTTC.

Judged by abundance, this clonotype is medium-sized. CDR3 protein: CSAKRAGGYPSGLYNEQFF. The CDR3 DNA follows: TGCAGTGCTAAGAGAGCGGGGGGTTACCCGAGCGGGCTATACAATGAGCAGTTCTTC. V is TRBV20-1 and J is TRBJ2-1; 9 bases line up with TRBD2. The CDR3 extends over 19 amino acids. CDR1 is DFQATT, CDR2 SNEGSKA, per germline (reference sequence). With V trimmed by 4 bases and J by 4 bases, 20 bases remained unmatched.

In this sample, this clonotype turned up many times. The V gene is TRBV12-3 or TRBV12-4, the J gene TRBJ1-2; TRBD1 is a possible D gene (6 bases). CDR3 size: 15 residues. V dropped 4 bases and J dropped 7 bases, with 19 bases sitting between them. Here the CDR3 DNA reads TGTGCCAGCAGTTCGACAGGTTCTACTATTGGTGGCTACACCTTC. Translation gives CASSSTGSTIGGYTF.

Ten or more counts support this clonotype. Here the CDR3 reads CASSDCGHRYEQYF. The DNA of the CDR3 is TGTGCCAGCAGTGACTGTGGACATAGGTACGAGCAGTACTTC. The chain joins TRBV6-1 to TRBJ2-7, with D perhaps matching TRBD1 (5 bases). Trimming shortened V by 3 bases and J by 4 bases, and 13 bases separated the two germline ends. Germline CDR1 and CDR2: MNHNS and SASEGT. The CDR3 spans 14 residues.